The clone carrying this TCR beta chain was seen at least ten times. The sample comes from a study of spatial heterogeneity in lung cancer. For the study at large: Consistently, beta-chain sequences turned up in larger numbers than alpha-chain sequences did.

TCR cDNA molecules each carried a unique molecular identifier. TCRdb ran MiXCR on the 5' RACE reads and lists one entry per CDR3 protein. The table shows 1,500 to 2,000 distinct CDR3 sequences, with more than 9.5% occurring only once. The length of the CDR3 is 12 residues. The V and J ends lost 6 bases and 9 bases, in that order; junction bases with no gene match: 5. The germline gives CDR1 SNHLY, CDR2 FYNNEI. Specified time point: sample taken at primary tumor resection. Patients with untreated early-stage non-small cell lung cancer, numbering some 68, were the donors. Whole RNA was taken from tumor, nontumor lung or frozen PBMC; it was then sequenced unsorted.

The V and J genes are TRBV2 and TRBJ2-1; 7 nucleotides line up with TRBD1. The clonotype comes from a female donor with early-stage non-small cell lung cancer. The material sequenced was normal lung tissue next to the tumor, taken at surgery. CDR3 nucleotide sequence: TGTGCCAGCAGGGAGACAGGGCGTGAGCAGTTCTTC. This codes for CASRETGREQFF. The variable domain in full, completed from reference TRBV2 and TRBJ2-1, reads EPEVTQTPSHQVTQMGQEVILRCVPISNHLYFYWYRQILGQKVEFLVSFYNNEISEKSEIFDDQFSVERPDGSNFTLKIRSTKLEDSAMYFCASRETGREQFFGPGTRLTVL.